These 9 T cell receptor beta chains came from one sample sequenced in a study of blood T cell repertoires in COVID-19. The method was immunoSEQ multiplex PCR; TCRdb's version includes in-frame clones alone and lacks a portion of them. Among more than 350,000 clones listed, more than 70% were seen once. Sequencing used peripheral blood. These TCRs come from a woman between 25 and 40 years old with COVID-19, enrolled during active disease.

This clone occurred a few times. The chain recombines TRBV28 with TRBJ1-4; no clear D gene. Looked up from germline, CDR1 is MDHEN and CDR2 is SYDVKM. The CDR3 extends over 17 amino acids. V gave up 2 bases and J gave up 2 bases, with 15 bases separating them. The CDR3 DNA follows: TGTGCCAGCAGTTTAACTTCGAGGTTTCGTACTAATGAAAAACTGTTTTTT. It encodes CASSLTSRFRTNEKLFF.

This chain uses TRBV11-2 with TRBJ2-2; D remains ambiguous. Between the trimmed V and J ends, which lost 1 base and 0 bases, there was a span of 15 bases. Germline V CDR1 and CDR2: SGHAT, FQNNGV. This CDR3 is 18 amino acids long. CDR3 in amino acids: CASSLGEATTTNTGELFF. Written as DNA, the CDR3 is TGTGCCAGCAGCTTAGGTGAAGCGACCACGACGAACACCGGGGAGCTGTTTTTT.

V is TRBV11-2 and J is TRBJ2-3; D may be TRBD2 (6 bases). The CDR3 is made up of 18 amino acids. The germline V gene has CDR1 SGHAT and CDR2 FQNNGV. V was pared by 5 bases and J by 0 bases, with 21 bases between. The CDR3 sequence is CASSRVGGGEQSTDTQYF. The CDR3 nucleotides are TGTGCCAGCAGCCGAGTGGGAGGCGGAGAGCAAAGCACAGATACGCAGTATTTT.

This chain connects TRBV2 to TRBJ2-5; tentative D call: TRBD2 (5 bases). The CDR3 totals 15 residues. The germline CDR1 and CDR2 sequences are SNHLY and FYNNEI. Trimming took off 4 bases at V and 4 bases at J, with 16 bases between the two ends. The CDR3 DNA reads as TGTGCCAGCAGTGGGGAGACGGCCGGACGAGAGACCCAGTACTTC. Translating it yields CASSGETAGRETQYF.

This clone has only one observation. The V call is TRBV19, the J call TRBJ2-7, with 8 bases fitting TRBD1. The germline CDR1 and CDR2 sequences are LNHDA and SQIVND (reference sequence). J lost 7 bases, V lost 4 bases, and 12 bases had no gene match. The CDR3 has 15 residues. The CDR3 DNA sequence: TGTGCCAGTAGTAAACAGACAGGGGCATTTTCTGAGCAGTACGTC. It encodes CASSKQTGAFSEQYV.

This rearrangement joins TRBV6-5 to TRBJ2-1; 9 nucleotides match TRBD1. The germline V gene encodes CDR1 MNHEY and CDR2 SVGAGI. The CDR3 has 12 residues. J was trimmed by 14 bases and V by 7 bases; bases with no gene match: 9. The CDR3 nucleotides are TGTGCCAGCATTAGAACAGGGGGCGCGGAGTTCTTC. Translated: CASIRTGGAEFF.

The chain carries TRBV5-1 and TRBJ1-5, with D unresolved. Germline V lookup: CDR1 SGHRS, CDR2 YFSETQ. The CDR3 contains 13 residues. The V and J ends lost 0 bases and 2 bases respectively, with 3 bases between them. CDR3: CASSLVGNQPQHF. The DNA for the CDR3 is TGCGCCAGCAGCTTGGTCGGCAATCAGCCCCAGCATTTT. Together with reference TRBV5-1 and TRBJ1-5, the CDR3 gives the full variable domain: KAGVTQTPRYLIKTRGQQVTLSCSPISGHRSVSWYQQTPGQGLQFLFEYFSETQRNKGNFPGRFSGRQFSNSRSEMNVSTLELGDSALYLCASSLVGNQPQHFGDGTRLSIL.

The chain is built from TRBV29-1 and TRBJ1-2; D is undetermined. The CDR3 is 11 amino acids. Trimming stripped 5 bases from V and 4 bases from J, with 8 bases between. Germline values: CDR1 SQVTM, CDR2 ANQGSEA. CDR3 DNA sequence: TGCAGCGTTCAGTCCCTCTATGGCTACACCTTC. This codes for CSVQSLYGYTF.

This clone was recorded once. The J gene is TRBJ1-2, the V gene TRBV7-8, with a tentative D call TRBD1 (5 bases). CDR3 size: 17 residues. Germline CDR1 reads SGHVS; CDR2 reads FQNEAQ. V gave up 5 bases and J gave up 4 bases, with 23 bases separating them. The CDR3 coding sequence is TGTGCCAGCAGCCAGATAGGTGGGGGGGGAGGAGGCTATGGCTACACCTTC. As protein: CASSQIGGGGGGYGYTF.